This TCR beta chain was observed in a study of CD8 T cells in Susac syndrome. General observations from the study: The Susac syndrome CD4+ T cell repertoires displayed no clonal expansion.

Remarks on this clonotype: What it binds is not known.

The CDR3 totals 14 residues. With 4 bases removed from V and 5 bases from J, the gap between germline ends came to 14 bases. Per the germline V gene, CDR1 is MDHEN and CDR2 is SYDVKM. Reverse transcription of about 0.45 to 1 ug RNA was performed with random hexamers. TCRdb re-called the immunoSEQ multiplex PCR reads with MiXCR, one entry per CDR3 protein. The table includes some 160,000 distinct CDR3 sequences, about 94% detected once. The chain employs TRBV28 and TRBJ2-5; the D gene is possibly TRBD2 (7 bases). This clonotype originated in a human donor with Susac syndrome. Material: CD4+ T cells from PBMCs. The CDR3 loop reads CASSSPGGAETQYF. As DNA, the CDR3 is TGTGCCAGCAGTTCTCCTGGGGGGGCGGAGACCCAGTACTTC.